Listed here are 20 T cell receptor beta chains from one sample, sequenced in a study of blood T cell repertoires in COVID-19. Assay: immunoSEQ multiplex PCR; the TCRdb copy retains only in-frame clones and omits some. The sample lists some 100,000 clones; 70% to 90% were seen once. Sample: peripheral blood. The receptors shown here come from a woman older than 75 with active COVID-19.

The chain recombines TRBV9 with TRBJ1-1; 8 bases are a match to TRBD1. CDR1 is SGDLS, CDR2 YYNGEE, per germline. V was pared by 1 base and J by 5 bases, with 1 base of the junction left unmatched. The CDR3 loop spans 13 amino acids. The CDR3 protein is CASSVTGGTEAFF. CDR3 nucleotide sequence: TGTGCCAGCAGCGTAACAGGGGGTACTGAAGCTTTCTTT.

The CDR3 is CASSLSGAGNTIYF. CDR3 DNA sequence: TGTGCCAGCAGTTTATCAGGGGCTGGAAACACCATATATTTT. The chain links TRBV27 to TRBJ1-3; maybe TRBD1 (5 bases). The CDR3 has 14 amino acids. Trimming took off 0 bases at V and 2 bases at J, with 5 bases between the two ends. CDR1 is MNHEY and CDR2 is SMNVEV in the germline V gene (reference sequence).

The CDR3: CASSLNSNYEQYF. In nucleotides, the CDR3 is TGCGCCAGCAGCTTGAACAGCAACTACGAGCAGTACTTC. V gene TRBV5-1 combines with J gene TRBJ2-7; D not resolved. CDR1 and CDR2 (germline): SGHRS, YFSETQ. Trimming stripped 1 base from V and 3 bases from J, with 8 bases between. This CDR3 is built from 13 residues.

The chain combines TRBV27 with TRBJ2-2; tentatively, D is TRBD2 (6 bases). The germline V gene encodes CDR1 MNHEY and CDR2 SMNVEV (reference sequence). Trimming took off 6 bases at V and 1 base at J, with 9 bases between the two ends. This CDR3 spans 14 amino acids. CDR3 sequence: CASRGGKNTGELFF. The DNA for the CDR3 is TGTGCCAGCAGGGGGGGAAAGAACACCGGGGAGCTGTTTTTT.

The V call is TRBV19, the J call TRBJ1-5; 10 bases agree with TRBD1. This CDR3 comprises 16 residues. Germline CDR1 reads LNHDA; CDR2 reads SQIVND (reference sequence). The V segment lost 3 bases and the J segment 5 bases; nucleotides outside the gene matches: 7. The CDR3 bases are TGTGCCAGTAGTATGACCCTGGGACAGGGGCATCAGCCCCAGCATTTT. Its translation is CASSMTLGQGHQPQHF.

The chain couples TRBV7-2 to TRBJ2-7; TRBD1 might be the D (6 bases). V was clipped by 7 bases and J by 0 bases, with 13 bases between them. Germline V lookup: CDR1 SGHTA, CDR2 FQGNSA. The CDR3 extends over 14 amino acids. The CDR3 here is CASNMDSLSYEQYF. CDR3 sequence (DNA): TGTGCCAGCAACATGGACAGCCTCTCCTACGAGCAGTACTTC.

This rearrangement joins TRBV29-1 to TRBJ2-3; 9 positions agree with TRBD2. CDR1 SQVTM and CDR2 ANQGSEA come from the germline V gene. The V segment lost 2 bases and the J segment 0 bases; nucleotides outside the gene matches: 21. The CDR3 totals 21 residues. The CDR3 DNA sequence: TGCAGCGTTGAACGTAGGGCAGTGGGCAGCGGGAGGTTACTTAGCACAGATACGCAGTATTTT. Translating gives CSVERRAVGSGRLLSTDTQYF.

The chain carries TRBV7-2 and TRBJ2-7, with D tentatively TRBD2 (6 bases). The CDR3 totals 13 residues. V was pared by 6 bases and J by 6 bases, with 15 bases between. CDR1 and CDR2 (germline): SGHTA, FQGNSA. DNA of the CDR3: TGTGCCAGCAGGGCGGGACCGCGGACCGAGCAGTACTTC. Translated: CASRAGPRTEQYF.

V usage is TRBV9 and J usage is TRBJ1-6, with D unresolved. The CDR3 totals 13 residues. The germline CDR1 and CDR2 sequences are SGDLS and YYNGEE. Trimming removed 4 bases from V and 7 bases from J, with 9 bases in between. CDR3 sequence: CASSYERNSPLHF. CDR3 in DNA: TGTGCCAGCAGCTACGAGCGGAATTCACCCCTCCACTTT.

The CDR3 bases are TGTGCCAGCACGCAGGGAGGGGAAATCACAGATACGCAGTATTTT. It specifies CASTQGGEITDTQYF. The chain employs TRBV27 and TRBJ2-3, with TRBD2 matching 7 bases. Looked up from germline, CDR1 is MNHEY and CDR2 is SMNVEV (reference sequence). V trimming: 7 bases; J trimming: 2 bases; junction bases outside the gene matches: 9. The CDR3 loop spans 15 amino acids.

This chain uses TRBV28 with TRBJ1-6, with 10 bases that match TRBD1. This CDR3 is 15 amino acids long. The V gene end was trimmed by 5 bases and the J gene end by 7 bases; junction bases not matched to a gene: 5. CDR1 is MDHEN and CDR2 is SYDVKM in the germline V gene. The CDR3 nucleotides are TGTGCCAGCAGTATCCCGGGACAGGGGAATTCACCCCTCCACTTT. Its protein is CASSIPGQGNSPLHF.

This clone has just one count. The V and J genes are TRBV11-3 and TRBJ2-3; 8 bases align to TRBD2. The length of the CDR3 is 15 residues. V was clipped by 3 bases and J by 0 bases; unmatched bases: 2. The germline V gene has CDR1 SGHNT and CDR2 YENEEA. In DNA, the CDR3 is TGTGCCAGCAGCTTGGGGACTAGGAGCACAGATACGCAGTATTTT. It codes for CASSLGTRSTDTQYF. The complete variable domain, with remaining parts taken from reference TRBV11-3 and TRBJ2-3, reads EAGVVQSPRYKIIEKKQPVAFWCNPISGHNTLYWYLQNLGQGPELLIRYENEEAVDDSQLPKDRFSAERLKGVDSTLKIQPAELGDSAVYLCASSLGTRSTDTQYFGPGTRLTVL.

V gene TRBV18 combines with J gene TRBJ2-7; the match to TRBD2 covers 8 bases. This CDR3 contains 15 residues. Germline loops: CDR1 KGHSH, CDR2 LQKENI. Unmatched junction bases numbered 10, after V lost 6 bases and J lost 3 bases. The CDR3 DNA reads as TGTGCCAGCTCCTCCGGTGTGAGCGGGAGCTACGAGCAGTACTTC. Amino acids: CASSSGVSGSYEQYF. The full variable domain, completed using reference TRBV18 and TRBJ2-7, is NAGVMQNPRHLVRRRGQEARLRCSPMKGHSHVYWYRQLPEEGLKFMVYLQKENIIDESGMPKERFSAEFPKEGPSILRIQQVVRGDSAAYFCASSSGVSGSYEQYFGPGTRLTVT.

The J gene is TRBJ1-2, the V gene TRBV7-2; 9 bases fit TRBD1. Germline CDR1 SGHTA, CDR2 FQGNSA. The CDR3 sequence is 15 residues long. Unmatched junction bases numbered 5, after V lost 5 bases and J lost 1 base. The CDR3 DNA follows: TGTGCCAGCAGCCCTCGACAGGGGGATAACTATGGCTACACCTTC. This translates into CASSPRQGDNYGYTF. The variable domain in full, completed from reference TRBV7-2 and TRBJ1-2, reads GAGVSQSPSNKVTEKGKDVELRCDPISGHTALYWYRQSLGQGLEFLIYFQGNSAPDKSGLPSDRFSAERTGGSVSTLTIQRTQQEDSAVYLCASSPRQGDNYGYTFGSGTRLTVV.

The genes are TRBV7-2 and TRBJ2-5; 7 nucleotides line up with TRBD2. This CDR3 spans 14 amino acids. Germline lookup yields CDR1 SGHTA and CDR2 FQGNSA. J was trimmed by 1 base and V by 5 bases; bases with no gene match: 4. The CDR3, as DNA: TGTGCCAGCAGCCCAGGACTAGTCCAAGAGACCCAGTACTTC. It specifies CASSPGLVQETQYF.

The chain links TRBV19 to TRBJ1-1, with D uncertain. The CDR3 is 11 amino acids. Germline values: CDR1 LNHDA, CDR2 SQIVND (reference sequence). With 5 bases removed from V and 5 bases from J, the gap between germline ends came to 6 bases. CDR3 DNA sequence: TGTGCCAGTAGTCTTCGGACTGAAGCTTTCTTT. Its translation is CASSLRTEAFF. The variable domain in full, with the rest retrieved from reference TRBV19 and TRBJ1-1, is DGGITQSPKYLFRKEGQNVTLSCEQNLNHDAMYWYRQDPGQGLRLIYYSQIVNDFQKGDIAEGYSVSREKKESFPLTVTSAQKNPTAFYLCASSLRTEAFFGQGTRLTVV.

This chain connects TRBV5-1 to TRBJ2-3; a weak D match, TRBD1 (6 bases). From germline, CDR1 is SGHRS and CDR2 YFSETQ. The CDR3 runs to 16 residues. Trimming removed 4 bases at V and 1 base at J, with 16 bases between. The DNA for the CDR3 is TGCGCCAGCAGCGGGGAGCCAGGGGTAGGCACAGATACGCAGTATTTT. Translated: CASSGEPGVGTDTQYF.

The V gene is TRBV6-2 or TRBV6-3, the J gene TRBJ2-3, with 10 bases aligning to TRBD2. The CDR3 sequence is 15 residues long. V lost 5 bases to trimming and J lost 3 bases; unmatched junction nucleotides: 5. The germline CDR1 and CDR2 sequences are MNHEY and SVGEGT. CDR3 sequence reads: CASSDRTSGTDTQYF. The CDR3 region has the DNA TGTGCCAGCAGTGACCGGACTAGCGGTACAGATACGCAGTATTTT.

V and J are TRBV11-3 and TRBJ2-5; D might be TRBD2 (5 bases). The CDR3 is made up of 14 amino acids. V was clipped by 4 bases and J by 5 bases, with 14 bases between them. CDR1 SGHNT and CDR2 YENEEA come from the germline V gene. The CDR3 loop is CASSSSWSGETQYF. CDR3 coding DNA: TGTGCCAGCAGCTCCTCCTGGTCGGGGGAGACCCAGTACTTC.

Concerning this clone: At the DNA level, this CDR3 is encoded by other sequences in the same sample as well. The CDR3 region has the DNA TGTGCCAGCAGCTTATCGCGACAAGAGACCCAGTACTTC. Protein: CASSLSRQETQYF. The rearrangement links TRBV7-2 to TRBJ2-5; D call uncertain. The CDR3 covers 13 residues. Germline V gene sequence: CDR1 SGHTA, CDR2 FQGNSA. V dropped 2 bases and J dropped 2 bases, with 6 bases sitting between them.